This T cell receptor (beta chain) comes out of a study of T-cell memory formation after mild COVID-19. Study conclusions and caveats: Memory sampled before infection contained some responding clones, suggesting cross-reactive memory joined. Second-wave clones with a day 37 peak had unconfirmed SARS-CoV-2 specificity. CD8+ contracting clones occupied EMRA, while CD4+ ones occupied mainly CM and EM.

The 5'RACE method, run with constant-segment primers, produced TCR alpha and TCR beta cDNA libraries (carrying sample barcodes and UMIs). TCRdb re-analysed the 5' RACE reads in MiXCR, keeping a single row per CDR3 protein. This sample has around 320,000 distinct CDR3 sequences, with just under 20% found just once. This clonotype was seen a handful of times. Its cognate antigen is unknown. The V gene end was trimmed by 5 bases and the J gene end by 2 bases; junction bases not matched to a gene: 11. The length of the CDR3 is 17 residues. Germline loops: CDR1 SGHVS, CDR2 FNYEAQ. V and J are TRBV7-6 and TRBJ2-1; 8 bases line up with TRBD1. Material for sequencing was PBMCs or a T cell subset sorted from them (not recorded which). The receptor was derived from a man younger than 35 who had mild COVID-19 (a few samples of this study predate the infection). Cell type and time point are not known. This CDR3 reads CASSISTGEIPYNEQFF. CDR3 nucleotides: TGTGCCAGCAGCATATCGACAGGGGAGATCCCCTACAATGAGCAGTTCTTC.